What follows are 24 T cell receptor beta chains derived from one specimen sequenced in a study of T-cell memory formation after mild COVID-19. Via MiXCR, TCRdb re-called the 5' RACE reads, giving one row per CDR3 protein. The profile shows around 250,000 distinct CDR3 sequences, around 10% of them singletons. The specimen was PBMCs or a T cell subset sorted from them (not recorded which). These receptors were taken from a man aged 18-30 years who had mild COVID-19 (a few samples of this study predate the infection). Cell type and time point are not known.

Only a few counts were recorded for this clonotype. The rearrangement links TRBV28 to TRBJ2-5, with a weak D call TRBD2 (5 bases). V was trimmed by 8 bases and J by 0 bases, leaving 13 bases between them. Germline lookup yields CDR1 MDHEN and CDR2 SYDVKM. The CDR3 is made up of 14 amino acids. In DNA, the CDR3 is TGTGCCAGCGTAAGGGAGCCCCACCAAGAGACCCAGTACTTC. Translated, it gives CASVREPHQETQYF.

This clonotype has at least ten counts. This chain joins TRBV12-3 or TRBV12-4 and TRBJ2-7, with 7 bases fitting TRBD2. V was pared by 5 bases and J by 2 bases, with 3 bases of the junction left unmatched. The CDR3 has 13 residues. The CDR3 bases are TGTGCCAGCAGTCGCGGGGGAGCCTACGAGCAGTACGTC. Protein: CASSRGGAYEQYV.

The rearrangement links TRBV27 to TRBJ1-3; tentative D call: TRBD1 (5 bases). V lost 8 bases, J lost 0 bases, and 11 bases lay in between. The germline V gene encodes CDR1 MNHEY and CDR2 SMNVEV (reference sequence). The CDR3 spans 14 residues. The CDR3 protein is CASRSGLSGNTIYF. The CDR3 DNA reads as TGTGCCAGCCGATCGGGACTCTCTGGAAACACCATATATTTT.

This clonotype was counted only a few times. This chain uses TRBV12-3 or TRBV12-4 with TRBJ1-2, with 11 bases matching TRBD1. V gave up 5 bases and J gave up 10 bases; unmatched junction bases: 9. This CDR3 has 14 residues. The CDR3 nucleotides are TGTGCCAGCAGTCGTGTCCCGGACAGGGGGCCCTACACCTTC. This codes for CASSRVPDRGPYTF.

This clonotype was detected only a few times. The chain joins TRBV5-1 to TRBJ2-2; 9 nucleotides match TRBD1. This CDR3 region has 17 residues. After removal of 4 bases from V and 4 bases from J, the junction contained 11 bases not matched to a gene. CDR1 is SGHRS, CDR2 YFSETQ, per germline. CDR3 sequence reads: CASSGTPGTGTTGELFF. The CDR3, as DNA: TGCGCCAGCAGCGGAACCCCCGGGACAGGGACCACCGGGGAGCTGTTTTTT.

This chain joins TRBV5-1 and TRBJ2-5; 9 bases are a match to TRBD2. Unmatched junction bases numbered 12, after V lost 4 bases and J lost 5 bases. The CDR3 is 16 residues long. Germline V gene sequence: CDR1 SGHRS, CDR2 YFSETQ. The CDR3 DNA reads as TGCGCCAGCAGCGGAATAGCGGGGGCTATCGGGGAGACCCAGTACTTC. The encoded protein is CASSGIAGAIGETQYF. Filled out from reference TRBV5-1 and TRBJ2-5, the complete variable domain reads KAGVTQTPRYLIKTRGQQVTLSCSPISGHRSVSWYQQTPGQGLQFLFEYFSETQRNKGNFPGRFSGRQFSNSRSEMNVSTLELGDSALYLCASSGIAGAIGETQYFGPGTRLLVL.

The rearrangement uses TRBV12-3 or TRBV12-4 and TRBJ2-2; no clear D. CDR3 length: 14 amino acids. V lost 6 bases to trimming and J lost 5 bases, with 13 bases between them. The CDR3 loop is CASRPTEITGELFF. In nucleotides, the CDR3 is TGTGCCAGCAGGCCAACCGAGATTACCGGGGAGCTGTTTTTT.

This clonotype was seen at least ten times. The chain couples TRBV5-1 to TRBJ1-6; maybe TRBD1 (5 bases). Germline V gene sequence: CDR1 SGHRS, CDR2 YFSETQ. Trimming shortened V by 4 bases and J by 8 bases, and 16 bases separated the two germline ends. This CDR3 is 15 amino acids long. CDR3 sequence reads: CASSPDAGRYSPLHF. CDR3 nucleotides: TGCGCCAGCAGCCCGGACGCAGGGAGGTATTCACCCCTCCACTTT.

V gene TRBV5-1 combines with J gene TRBJ2-3, with D perhaps TRBD1 (5 bases). Germline CDR1 and CDR2: SGHRS and YFSETQ. The CDR3 spans 13 residues. V gave up 1 base and J gave up 5 bases, with 8 bases separating them. The DNA for the CDR3 is TGCGCCAGCAGCTTGTGGGGCAGAGATACGCAGTATTTT. This gives the protein CASSLWGRDTQYF. The variable domain in full, with the rest retrieved from reference TRBV5-1 and TRBJ2-3, is KAGVTQTPRYLIKTRGQQVTLSCSPISGHRSVSWYQQTPGQGLQFLFEYFSETQRNKGNFPGRFSGRQFSNSRSEMNVSTLELGDSALYLCASSLWGRDTQYFGPGTRLTVL.

This clonotype was recorded a few times. V gene TRBV5-6 combines with J gene TRBJ1-2; D may be TRBD1 (5 bases). With 4 bases removed from V and 8 bases from J, the gap between germline ends came to 18 bases. Germline V gives CDR1 SGHDT, CDR2 YYEEEE. The CDR3 is made up of 14 amino acids. The CDR3 is CASSHRTLREGYTF. The CDR3, as DNA: TGTGCCAGCAGCCACAGGACGCTCCGGGAGGGCTACACCTTC.

This clonotype was seen repeatedly, ten times or more. This chain links TRBV7-7 with TRBJ2-7; D not resolved. The CDR3 contains 13 residues. Trimming took off 4 bases at V and 0 bases at J, with 7 bases between the two ends. Germline V gene sequence: CDR1 SSHAT, CDR2 FNYEAQ (reference sequence). CDR3 protein: CASSSAPSYEQYF. DNA of the CDR3: TGTGCCAGCAGCTCCGCTCCCTCCTACGAGCAGTACTTC.

This clonotype showed up just a few times. The genes are TRBV11-1 and TRBJ2-3; 8 nucleotides line up with TRBD2. From germline, CDR1 is SGHAT and CDR2 FQDESV (reference sequence). This CDR3 has 15 amino acids. Germline trimming cut 5 bases from V and 6 bases from J; bases unmatched to any gene: 10. CDR3 DNA sequence: TGTGCCAGCAGCCGGGGGGGAGTTATGCTCGATACGCAGTATTTT. It specifies CASSRGGVMLDTQYF.

The sample holds many counts of this clonotype. This chain uses TRBV6-2 or TRBV6-3 with TRBJ1-1, with 7 bases that match TRBD1. The CDR3 loop spans 15 amino acids. CDR1 and CDR2 from the germline V gene are MNHEY and SVGEGT. The ends lost 2 bases at V and 10 bases at J; junction bases unmatched: 13. The CDR3 DNA reads as TGTGCCAGCAGTTACCCTTGGTACAGGGGCAAGGGAGCTTTCTTT. It translates to CASSYPWYRGKGAFF.

This sequence joins TRBV20-1 and TRBJ1-1; no firm D call. V was shortened by 0 bases and J by 8 bases, with 10 bases between the two germline ends. Germline V gene lookup returns CDR1 DFQATT and CDR2 SNEGSKA (reference sequence). CDR3 length: 12 amino acids. The CDR3 here is CSAREERPEAFF. For the CDR3, the DNA is TGCAGTGCTAGAGAGGAGCGGCCAGAAGCTTTCTTT.

This clonotype has at least ten counts. The chain couples TRBV5-1 to TRBJ2-3, with D hard to call. Trimming cost V 0 bases and J 6 bases, with 8 bases left between them. The CDR3 totals 13 residues. Germline V gene sequence: CDR1 SGHRS, CDR2 YFSETQ. The CDR3 spells CASSLDSQDTQYF. DNA for the CDR3: TGCGCCAGCAGCTTGGATTCCCAGGATACGCAGTATTTT.

The chain carries TRBV6-6 and TRBJ2-3; D remains unclear. This CDR3 is 17 amino acids long. CDR1 is MNHNY, CDR2 SVGAGI, per germline (reference sequence). V lost 0 bases and J 0 bases, leaving 13 bases between the germline ends. DNA of the CDR3: TGTGCCAGCAGTTACTCGACGCAAGCAACTAGCACAGATACGCAGTATTTT. Translation gives CASSYSTQATSTDTQYF.

In its sample, this clonotype was seen many times. The chain links TRBV9 to TRBJ2-1; 7 bases line up with TRBD2. The CDR3 covers 15 residues. Germline CDR1 SGDLS, CDR2 YYNGEE. V lost 0 bases, J lost 2 bases, and 2 bases stayed unmatched. The CDR3 region is CASSVAGGPYNEQFF. The CDR3 DNA is TGTGCCAGCAGCGTAGCGGGGGGACCCTACAATGAGCAGTTCTTC. The whole variable domain, remainder taken from reference TRBV9 and TRBJ2-1, is DSGVTQTPKHLITATGQRVTLRCSPRSGDLSVYWYQQSLDQGLQFLIQYYNGEERAKGNILERFSAQQFPDLHSELNLSSLELGDSALYFCASSVAGGPYNEQFFGPGTRLTVL.

This clonotype was seen a handful of times. The CDR3 sequence is CASSPRGGGHTGELFF. CDR3 bases: TGTGCCAGCAGCCCGCGCGGGGGAGGACACACCGGGGAGCTGTTTTTT. This chain joins TRBV14 and TRBJ2-2; 7 bases line up with TRBD2. This CDR3 is built from 16 residues. V shed 4 bases and J 3 bases; nucleotides not matched to a gene: 8. Germline V CDR1 and CDR2: SGHDN, FVKESK.

The chain couples TRBV3-2 to TRBJ1-1; TRBD1, as called in the table, went unchecked against the DNA. TRBV3-2 is noted as a pseudogene. The CDR3 runs to 15 residues. This CDR3 reads CASSQPTGADTEAFF. The CDR3 region has the DNA TGTGCCAGCAGCCAACCGACAGGGGCAGACACTGAAGCTTTCTTT.

The chain is built from TRBV5-5 and TRBJ1-2, with a tentative D call TRBD1 (6 bases). The CDR3 consists of 14 residues. The germline CDR1 and CDR2 sequences are SGHKS and YYEKEE (reference sequence). Trimming took 0 bases from V and 8 from J, leaving 14 bases between them. CDR3 region: CASSLGTVPKGYTF. CDR3 sequence (DNA): TGTGCCAGCAGCTTGGGGACAGTCCCTAAAGGCTACACCTTC.

The genes are TRBV4-3 and TRBJ2-7; D is unresolved. Per the germline V gene, CDR1 is LGHNA and CDR2 is YSLEER. The CDR3 loop spans 15 amino acids. The V end was cut by 0 bases, the J end by 5 bases, with 14 bases between. The DNA of the CDR3 is TGCGCCAGCAGCCAAGAAAGAGACATTAAGGACGAGCAGTACTTC. This translates into CASSQERDIKDEQYF.

This clonotype came up many times. The CDR3 region is CASRPSGGDGYTF. CDR3 DNA sequence: TGTGCCAGCAGGCCTTCCGGTGGGGATGGCTACACCTTC. The chain uses TRBV6-5 and TRBJ1-2; no clear D gene. Trimming took off 6 bases at V and 6 bases at J, with 14 bases between the two ends. Germline V gene data show CDR1 as MNHEY and CDR2 as SVGAGI. The CDR3 is 13 amino acids.

The sample holds a few counts of this clonotype. The rearrangement joins TRBV10-3 to TRBJ2-3, with D possibly matching TRBD2 (7 bases). The V gene's germline CDR1 is ENHRY and CDR2 SYGVKD. CDR3 length: 14 residues. Deletions cut 2 bases from V and 5 bases from J, with 11 bases between. The CDR3 region is CAISEGGGGDTQYF. The CDR3, as DNA: TGTGCCATCAGTGAGGGCGGGGGCGGAGATACGCAGTATTTT.

This clonotype was recorded a few times. The CDR3 protein is CASTFYAGSSYNEQFF. CDR3 DNA: TGTGCCAGCACTTTCTATGCGGGGAGCTCCTACAATGAGCAGTTCTTC. J is TRBJ2-1 and V is TRBV7-9, with D possibly matching TRBD2 (6 bases). The CDR3 covers 16 residues. CDR1 and CDR2 (germline): SEHNR, FQNEAQ (reference sequence). The germline V and J ends were trimmed by 7 bases and 0 bases, with 16 bases remaining between them.